One and the same sample provided the 20 T cell receptor beta chains below, sequenced in a study of siplizumab effects on memory and regulatory T cells. This table comes from immunoSEQ multiplex PCR, and its TCRdb copy is limited to in-frame clones, with some not included. The table has fewer than 65,000 clones, about 94% seen once. Input material: CD8+ T cells sorted from blood. Source of these receptors: a human donor in good health.

The gene calls are TRBV7-6 and TRBJ2-7, with TRBD1 matching 9 bases. Losses at the gene ends were 4 bases for V and 6 bases for J; bases not matched to a gene: 7. The germline V gene encodes CDR1 SGHVS and CDR2 FNYEAQ. The CDR3 totals 14 residues. As DNA, the CDR3 is TGTGCCAGCAGCTCCGGGACAGGGTTGTCCGAGCAGTACTTC. This gives the protein CASSSGTGLSEQYF. Drawing the rest from reference TRBV7-6 and TRBJ2-7, the complete variable domain is GAGVSQSPRYKVTKRGQDVALRCDPISGHVSLYWYRQALGQGPEFLTYFNYEAQQDKSGLPNDRFSAERPEGSISTLTIQRTEQRDSAMYRCASSSGTGLSEQYFGPGTRLTVT.

This clone was counted only a few times. This chain joins TRBV6-5 and TRBJ2-6, with a weak D call TRBD2 (5 bases). V lost 2 bases and J lost 2, with 7 bases in between. This CDR3 is built from 15 residues. CDR1 is MNHEY and CDR2 is SVGAGI in the germline V gene. CDR3 protein: CASSYEGTGANVLTF. The DNA for the CDR3 is TGTGCCAGCAGTTACGAGGGAACTGGGGCCAACGTCCTGACTTTC.

The rearrangement uses TRBV25-1 and TRBJ2-7, with D possibly called TRBD1 or TRBD2 (5 bases each). V shed 1 base and J shed 3 bases, with 13 bases lying between them. The V gene's germline CDR1 is MGHDK and CDR2 SYGVNS. The CDR3 totals 15 residues. The CDR3 loop is CASSELRTGRYEQYF. CDR3 nucleotides: TGTGCCAGCAGTGAATTAAGGACGGGACGCTACGAGCAGTACTTC.

The V gene is TRBV7-3, the J gene TRBJ1-1; D gene uncertain. CDR1 and CDR2 from the germline V gene are SGHTA and FQGTGA. V lost 1 base, J lost 6 bases, and 12 bases lay in between. The CDR3 is 14 residues long. This chain's CDR3 is CASSLIKGAPEAFF. CDR3 nucleotides: TGTGCCAGCAGCTTAATAAAAGGAGCACCTGAAGCTTTCTTT.

This chain uses TRBV28 with TRBJ1-1, with D perhaps TRBD1 (5 bases). The germline V and J ends were trimmed by 5 bases and 6 bases, with 13 bases remaining between them. The length of the CDR3 is 13 residues. CDR1 is MDHEN and CDR2 is SYDVKM in the germline V gene. This CDR3 is CASSRRGRAEAFF. The DNA for the CDR3 is TGTGCCAGCAGTAGGAGGGGCCGAGCTGAAGCTTTCTTT.

The V gene is TRBV5-4, the J gene TRBJ2-4; TRBD2 matches at 9 bases. Germline trimming cut 0 bases from V and 6 bases from J; bases unmatched to any gene: 4. The V gene's germline CDR1 is SGHNT and CDR2 YYREEE (reference sequence). The CDR3 has 15 amino acids. Here the CDR3 reads CASSLGAGGANIQYF. The CDR3 region has the DNA TGTGCCAGCAGCTTGGGCGCGGGAGGGGCAAACATTCAGTACTTC.

The chain joins TRBV28 to TRBJ2-1, with TRBD1 matching over 10 bases. The CDR3 is made up of 15 amino acids. CDR1 is MDHEN and CDR2 is SYDVKM in the germline V gene. J gave up 5 bases and V 2 bases, and 3 bases lay outside the gene matches. The CDR3 coding sequence is TGTGCCAGCAGTTTAGCCGGGACAGGGGACAATGAGCAGTTCTTC. Its protein is CASSLAGTGDNEQFF.

This chain links TRBV28 with TRBJ2-1; TRBD2 agrees at 15 bases. Germline V CDR1 and CDR2: MDHEN, SYDVKM. The CDR3 spans 18 residues. With 2 bases clipped from V and 4 bases from J, the junction kept 6 bases outside the gene matches. CDR3 DNA: TGTGCCAGCAGTTTAGACCCGGGACTAGCGGGAGGATACAATGAGCAGTTCTTC. Translating it yields CASSLDPGLAGGYNEQFF.

The chain recombines TRBV7-9 with TRBJ2-1; D call uncertain. The CDR3 totals 12 residues. Per germline, CDR1 SEHNR and CDR2 FQNEAQ (reference sequence). Between the trimmed V and J ends, which lost 5 bases and 7 bases, there was a span of 9 bases. The CDR3 sequence: CASSPTVNEQFF. CDR3 nucleotide sequence: TGTGCCAGCAGCCCCACCGTAAATGAGCAGTTCTTC.

The chain couples TRBV9 to TRBJ2-1, with TRBD2 as a possible D gene (6 bases). The V gene lost 2 bases and the J gene lost 0 bases, with 12 bases spanning the gap. The germline CDR1 and CDR2 sequences are SGDLS and YYNGEE. This CDR3 comprises 16 residues. CDR3 in amino acids: CASSVDSGRSYNEQFF. CDR3 nucleotide sequence: TGTGCCAGCAGCGTCGATAGCGGACGCTCCTACAATGAGCAGTTCTTC.

The chain recombines TRBV5-1 with TRBJ2-1, with TRBD2 as a possible D gene (6 bases). V lost 3 bases to trimming and J lost 5 bases, with 9 bases between them. CDR3 length: 13 amino acids. Germline V gene sequence: CDR1 SGHRS, CDR2 YFSETQ. The CDR3 loop reads CASSSGENNEQFF. In DNA, the CDR3 is TGCGCCAGCAGCTCGGGGGAGAACAATGAGCAGTTCTTC. Full variable domain (rest looked up from reference TRBV5-1 and TRBJ2-1): KAGVTQTPRYLIKTRGQQVTLSCSPISGHRSVSWYQQTPGQGLQFLFEYFSETQRNKGNFPGRFSGRQFSNSRSEMNVSTLELGDSALYLCASSSGENNEQFFGPGTRLTVL.

V is TRBV30 and J is TRBJ2-7; possibly TRBD2 for D (5 bases). Between the trimmed V and J ends, which lost 1 base and 2 bases, there was a span of 9 bases. Germline lookup yields CDR1 GTSNPN and CDR2 SVGIG (reference sequence). This CDR3 region has 13 residues. For the CDR3, the DNA is TGTGCCTGGAGTGCGGTTAGCGCCTACGAGCAGTACTTC. Translation gives CAWSAVSAYEQYF.

The rearrangement uses TRBV7-9 and TRBJ1-3, with D maybe TRBD1 (6 bases). This CDR3 has 16 amino acids. Trimming cost V 4 bases and J 3 bases, with 16 bases left between them. In germline, CDR1 is SEHNR, CDR2 FQNEAQ (reference sequence). The CDR3 DNA follows: TGTGCCAGCAGCTCAGTCGACAGGTTGTTTGGAAACACCATATATTTT. Protein product: CASSSVDRLFGNTIYF.

The chain combines TRBV15 with TRBJ2-7, with 8 positions matching TRBD1. From germline, CDR1 is LNHNV and CDR2 YYDKDF (reference sequence). The V segment lost 7 bases and the J segment 3 bases; nucleotides outside the gene matches: 5. This CDR3 has 13 residues. Written as DNA, the CDR3 is TGTGCCACCAACCGGGACAGGAGCTACGAGCAGTACTTC. This translates into CATNRDRSYEQYF.

This clone was counted a single time. This chain uses TRBV19 with TRBJ2-7; the D is unclear. Trimming shortened V by 2 bases and J by 4 bases, and 9 bases separated the two germline ends. The CDR3 contains 13 residues. The germline V gene has CDR1 LNHDA and CDR2 SQIVND (reference sequence). Written as DNA, the CDR3 is TGTGCCAGTAGTATAACCGTTACATACGAGCAGTACTTC. It yields the protein CASSITVTYEQYF.

CDR3 sequence: CASRSGLAGEGEQYF. The DNA of the CDR3 is TGTGCCAGCAGATCGGGGCTAGCGGGAGAGGGTGAGCAGTACTTC. The rearrangement links TRBV27 to TRBJ2-7; 10 nucleotides match TRBD2. This CDR3 spans 15 amino acids. Looked up from germline, CDR1 is MNHEY and CDR2 is SMNVEV (reference sequence). J lost 7 bases, V lost 6 bases, and 12 bases had no gene match.

V is TRBV28 and J is TRBJ2-3; D gene unclear. The CDR3 has 12 amino acids. Germline CDR1 and CDR2: MDHEN and SYDVKM. V was clipped by 6 bases and J by 4 bases, with 8 bases between them. This CDR3 reads CASSKPPDTQYF. The CDR3 DNA reads as TGTGCCAGCAGCAAACCCCCAGATACGCAGTATTTT.

This sequence joins TRBV7-2 and TRBJ2-1, with D perhaps matching TRBD1 (6 bases). V shed 3 bases and J shed 6 bases, with 9 bases lying between them. This CDR3 spans 13 amino acids. The germline gives CDR1 SGHTA, CDR2 FQGNSA. CDR3 amino acids: CASSLGHLNEQFF. The CDR3 coding sequence is TGTGCCAGCAGCTTGGGACACCTCAATGAGCAGTTCTTC.

This rearrangement joins TRBV7-9 to TRBJ2-1; D might be TRBD2 (6 bases). Germline-derived CDR1 and CDR2 are SEHNR and FQNEAQ (reference sequence). V lost 1 base, J lost 1 base, and 14 bases lay in between. The CDR3 is 17 residues long. The CDR3 DNA follows: TGTGCCAGCAGCTTAGTGAGTAGCGGTCCTTCCTACAATGAGCAGTTCTTC. Its translation is CASSLVSSGPSYNEQFF.

This clone was counted only a few times. The CDR3 DNA follows: TGCAGCGTTGAAGGGACAGGGGATATGGTTGGTGAGCAGTTCTTC. This encodes CSVEGTGDMVGEQFF. The chain uses TRBV29-1 and TRBJ2-1; 9 bases match TRBD1. The CDR3 has 15 amino acids. Germline loops: CDR1 SQVTM, CDR2 ANQGSEA. V was pared by 1 base and J by 9 bases, with 10 bases of the junction left unmatched.